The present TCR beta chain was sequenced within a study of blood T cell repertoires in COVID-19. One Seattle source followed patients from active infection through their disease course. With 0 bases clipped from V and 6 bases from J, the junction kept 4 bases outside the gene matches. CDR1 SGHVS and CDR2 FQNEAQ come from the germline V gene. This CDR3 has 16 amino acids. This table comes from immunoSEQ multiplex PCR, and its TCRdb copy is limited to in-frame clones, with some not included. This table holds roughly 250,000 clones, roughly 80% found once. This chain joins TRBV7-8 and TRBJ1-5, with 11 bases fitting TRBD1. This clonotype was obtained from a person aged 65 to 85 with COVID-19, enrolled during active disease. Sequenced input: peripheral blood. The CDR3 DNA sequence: TGTGCCAGCAGCTTAGCCGGGACAGGGGGTGGTCAGCCCCAGCATTTT. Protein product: CASSLAGTGGGQPQHF. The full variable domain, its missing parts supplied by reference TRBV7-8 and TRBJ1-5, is GAGVSQSPRYKVAKRGQDVALRCDPISGHVSLFWYQQALGQGPEFLTYFQNEAQLDKSGLPSDRFFAERPEGSVSTLKIQRTQQEDSAVYLCASSLAGTGGGQPQHFGDGTRLSIL.